This T cell receptor beta chain was retrieved from a study of T cells in women clearing cervical HPV infection. Study overall: Controls gave blood once infection was undetectable; cases at lesion identification. Only a few women had HLA typing results available.

A remark on this clone: Its antigen is as yet unknown. Read data end 3 residues before the CDR3 end; the end is taken from the germline J gene.

Whole-study results and caveats: A classifier using richness and V gene abundances reached an AUC of more than 0.8.

The table came from immunoSEQ multiplex PCR; TCRdb's copy has only in-frame clones and leaves some out. The sample yields 15,000 to 20,000 clones, of which the top ten take up over 8.5%. The CDR3 is 14 amino acids. In germline, CDR1 is SGHTS, CDR2 YDEGEE. V lost 4 bases to trimming and J lost 3 bases; unmatched junction nucleotides: 3. The chain recombines TRBV5-8 with TRBJ2-5; TRBD2 aligns across 10 bases. The sequence was obtained from a woman aged 18 to 75 with a cervical HPV16 infection that either progressed to CIN3+ or cleared (not recorded which). Sequenced sample: blood buffy coat. CDR3 protein: CASSTLAGEETQYF. CDR3 DNA, as far as it was read: TGTGCCAGCAGCACCCTAGCGGGAGAAGAGACC.